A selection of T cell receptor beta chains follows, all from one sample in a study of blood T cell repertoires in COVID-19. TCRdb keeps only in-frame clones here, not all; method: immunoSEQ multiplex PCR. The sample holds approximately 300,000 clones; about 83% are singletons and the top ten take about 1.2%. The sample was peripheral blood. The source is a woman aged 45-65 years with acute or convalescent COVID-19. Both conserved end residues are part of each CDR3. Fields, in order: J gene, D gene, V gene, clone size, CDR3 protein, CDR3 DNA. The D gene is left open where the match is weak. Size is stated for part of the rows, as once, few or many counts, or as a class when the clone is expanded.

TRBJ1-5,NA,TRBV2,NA,CASGGQRESNQPQHF,TGTGCCAGCGGCGGACAGAGAGAAAGCAATCAGCCCCAGCATTTT
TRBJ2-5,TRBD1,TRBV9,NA,CASSLQTGGQETQYF,TGTGCCAGCAGCCTTCAGACAGGGGGGCAAGAGACCCAGTACTTC
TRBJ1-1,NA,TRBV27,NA,CASSLFQDTEAFF,TGTGCCAGCAGTTTGTTCCAGGACACTGAAGCTTTCTTT
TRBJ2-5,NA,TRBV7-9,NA,CASSLGTGTSVGETQYF,TGTGCCAGCAGCTTGGGCACCGGGACTTCTGTGGGAGAGACCCAGTACTTC
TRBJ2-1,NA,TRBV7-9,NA,CASTPPDRGEQFF,TGTGCCAGCACCCCCCCGGACCGGGGAGAGCAGTTCTTC
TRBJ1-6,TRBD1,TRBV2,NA,CASSPQGEGNSPLHF,TGTGCCAGCAGTCCACAGGGGGAAGGCAATTCACCCCTCCACTTT
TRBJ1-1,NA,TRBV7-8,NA,CASSRTVNTEAFF,TGTGCCAGCAGCCGGACAGTTAACACTGAAGCTTTCTTT
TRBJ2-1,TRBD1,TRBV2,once,CASSVETGYNEQFF,TGTGCCAGCAGTGTCGAGACAGGGTACAATGAGCAGTTCTTC
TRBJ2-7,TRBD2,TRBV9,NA,CASSDGTSGTVKQYF,TGTGCCAGCAGTGACGGGACTAGCGGGACTGTGAAGCAGTACTTC
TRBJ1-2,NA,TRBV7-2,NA,CASSSSNYGYTF,TGTGCCAGCAGCTCTTCTAACTATGGCTACACCTTC
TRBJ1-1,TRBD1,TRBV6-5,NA,CASTSRGRTEAFF,TGTGCCAGCACCTCTAGGGGGCGTACTGAAGCTTTCTTT
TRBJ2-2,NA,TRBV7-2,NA,CASSLSRGSGELFF,TGTGCCAGCAGCTTATCTCGGGGTAGCGGGGAGCTGTTTTTT
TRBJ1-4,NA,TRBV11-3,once,CASSLYREDEKLFF,TGTGCCAGCAGCCTTTACAGGGAAGATGAAAAACTGTTTTTT
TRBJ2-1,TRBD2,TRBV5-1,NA,CASSVLAGGEDEQFF,TGCGCCAGCAGCGTACTAGCGGGAGGAGAGGATGAGCAGTTCTTC
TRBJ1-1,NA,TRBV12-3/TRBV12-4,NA,CASSPPRGIEAFF,TGTGCCAGCAGTCCTCCCAGGGGAATTGAAGCTTTCTTT
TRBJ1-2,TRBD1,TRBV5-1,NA,CASSLGTGTGYTF,TGCGCCAGCAGCCTAGGGACAGGAACTGGCTACACCTTC
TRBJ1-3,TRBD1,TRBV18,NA,CASSPGQTGNTIYF,TGTGCCAGCTCACCGGGACAGACCGGAAACACCATATATTTT
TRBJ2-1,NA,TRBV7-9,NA,CASSLIQANNEQFF,TGTGCCAGCAGCTTAATACAGGCAAACAATGAGCAGTTCTTC
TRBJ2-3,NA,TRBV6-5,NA,CASRSTALDRAQYF,TGTGCCAGCAGGTCCACAGCTCTTGATAGAGCGCAGTATTTT
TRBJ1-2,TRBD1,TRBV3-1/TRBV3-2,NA,CASSQGLTGGDDYGYTF,TGTGCCAGCAGCCAAGGATTGACAGGGGGCGACGACTATGGCTACACCTTC
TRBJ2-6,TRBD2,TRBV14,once,CASSSLAGANSGANVLTF,TGTGCCAGCAGCTCCCTAGCGGGGGCCAACTCTGGGGCCAACGTCCTGACTTTC
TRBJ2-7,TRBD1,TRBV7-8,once,CASSHILSRGIREQYF,TGTGCCAGCAGTCACATACTCTCCAGGGGGATCCGCGAGCAGTACTTC
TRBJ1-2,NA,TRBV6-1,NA,CASSERQGLSYGYTF,TGTGCCAGCAGTGAACGGCAGGGCCTGAGCTATGGCTACACCTTC
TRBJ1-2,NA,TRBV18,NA,CASSPPDSYGYTF,TGTGCCAGCTCACCACCGGACAGCTATGGCTACACCTTC
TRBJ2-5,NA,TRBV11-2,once,CASSLAQGLGTQYF,TGTGCCAGCAGCTTAGCCCAGGGTTTGGGGACCCAGTACTTC
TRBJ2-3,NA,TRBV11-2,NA,CASSLGAATDTQYF,TGTGCCAGCAGCTTAGGGGCAGCTACAGATACGCAGTATTTT
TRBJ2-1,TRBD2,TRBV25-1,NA,CASSEGPSGNNEQFF,TGTGCCAGCAGTGAGGGGCCTAGCGGGAACAATGAGCAGTTCTTC
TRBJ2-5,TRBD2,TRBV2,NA,CTTHSGGGETQYF,TGTACCACCCATAGCGGGGGCGGAGAGACCCAGTACTTC
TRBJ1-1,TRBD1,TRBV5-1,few,CASSLPRTGLSNTEAFF,TGCGCCAGCAGCTTACCGAGGACAGGGTTATCGAACACTGAAGCTTTCTTT
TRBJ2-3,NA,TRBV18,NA,CASSDLQGSEDTQYF,TGTGCCAGCTCAGATCTACAGGGATCGGAAGATACGCAGTATTTT
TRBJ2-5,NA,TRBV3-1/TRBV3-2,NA,CASSQEGQPRGTQYF,TGTGCCAGCAGCCAAGAAGGGCAGCCCAGGGGGACCCAGTACTTC
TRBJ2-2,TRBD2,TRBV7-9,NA,CASSSTSGGGTGELFF,TGTGCCAGCAGCTCGACTAGCGGAGGGGGCACCGGGGAGCTGTTTTTT
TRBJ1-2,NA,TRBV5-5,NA,CASSPREGGDYTF,TGTGCCAGCAGCCCTCGGGAGGGGGGAGACTACACCTTC
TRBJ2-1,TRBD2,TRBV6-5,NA,CASSYTGGAGRNEQFF,TGTGCCAGCAGTTACACCGGGGGGGCCGGGAGAAATGAGCAGTTCTTC
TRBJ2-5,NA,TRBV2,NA,CASITGLQETQYF,TGTGCCAGCATAACGGGACTGCAAGAGACCCAGTACTTC
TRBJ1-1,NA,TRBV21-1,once,CASSFTTRDTEAFF,TGTGCCAGCAGCTTTACTACCCGGGACACTGAAGCTTTCTTT
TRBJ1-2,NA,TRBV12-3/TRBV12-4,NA,CASSLEGWGYTF,TGTGCCAGCAGTTTAGAGGGGTGGGGCTACACCTTC
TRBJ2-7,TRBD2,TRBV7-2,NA,CASSLTGGPHEQYF,TGTGCCAGCAGCTTAACGGGAGGGCCCCACGAGCAGTACTTC
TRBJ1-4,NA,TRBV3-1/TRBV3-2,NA,CASRDHRDEKLFF,TGTGCCAGCAGGGATCACAGAGATGAAAAACTGTTTTTT
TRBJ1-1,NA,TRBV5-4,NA,CASSLVPGTEAFF,TGTGCCAGCAGCTTGGTGCCAGGGACTGAAGCTTTCTTT
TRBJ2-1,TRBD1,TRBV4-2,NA,CASSQSGDRGSYNEQFF,TGTGCCAGCAGCCAATCGGGGGACAGGGGTTCCTACAATGAGCAGTTCTTC
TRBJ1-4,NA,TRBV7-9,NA,CASSPGTITAEKLFF,TGTGCCAGCAGCCCCGGGACAATAACTGCCGAAAAACTGTTTTTT
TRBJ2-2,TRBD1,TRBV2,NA,CASRTGESTGELFF,TGTGCCAGTAGGACAGGGGAGAGCACCGGGGAGCTGTTTTTT
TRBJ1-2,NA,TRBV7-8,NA,CASSLTESYGYTF,TGTGCCAGCAGCTTGACAGAGAGCTATGGCTACACCTTC
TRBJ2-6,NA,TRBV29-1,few,CSVGPRVNSGANVLTF,TGCAGCGTCGGCCCTCGGGTAAACTCTGGGGCCAACGTCCTGACTTTC